This T cell receptor beta chain stems from a study of blood T cell repertoires in COVID-19. Study in general: Whether acute or convalescent, the COVID-19 samples came from the United States, Italy and Spain.

The germline gives CDR1 ENHRY, CDR2 SYGVKD. V was pared by 0 bases and J by 3 bases, with 8 bases between. CDR3 length: 14 amino acids. In the original processing: How many nucleated cells were present was estimated from reference gene primer amplification. Libraries were prepared by immunoSEQ multiplex PCR; TCRdb keeps only in-frame clonotypes and omits some of them. V and J calls and clone size are given by that table; D and trimming were obtained from the DNA. The data hold approximately 46,000 clones, with approximately 70% observed a single time. The TCR originated in an elderly man with acute or convalescent COVID-19. The specimen was peripheral blood. This rearrangement joins TRBV10-3 to TRBJ1-1; TRBD1 is a possible D gene (5 bases). CDR3 in amino acids: CAISESPGDTEAFF. The CDR3 DNA follows: TGTGCCATCAGTGAGTCGCCGGGGGACACTGAAGCTTTCTTT.